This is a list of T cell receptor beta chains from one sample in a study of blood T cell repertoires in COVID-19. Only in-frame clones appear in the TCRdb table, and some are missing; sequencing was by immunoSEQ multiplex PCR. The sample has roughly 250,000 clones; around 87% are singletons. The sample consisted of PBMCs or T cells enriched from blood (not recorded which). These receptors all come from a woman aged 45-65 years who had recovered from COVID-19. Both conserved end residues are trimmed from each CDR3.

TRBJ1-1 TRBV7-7 ASSLTRDTEAF
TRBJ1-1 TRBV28 ASRRGTREAF
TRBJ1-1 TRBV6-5 ASSYRVSNTEAF
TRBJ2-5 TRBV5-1 ASSLALAGGGYQETQY
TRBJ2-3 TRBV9 ASSVTRSTDTQY
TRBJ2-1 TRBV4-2 ASSQDRGSSEQF
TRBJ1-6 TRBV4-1 ASSPQGVNNSPLH
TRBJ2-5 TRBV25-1 ASSRRQGKETQY
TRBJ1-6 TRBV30 AWGGVPLH
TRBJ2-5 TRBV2 ASSEGQLAGGLGTQY
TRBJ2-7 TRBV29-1 SALGGKTSYEQY